This TCR beta chain was profiled in a study of blood T cell repertoires in COVID-19. Data came from immunoSEQ multiplex PCR; TCRdb stores just in-frame clones and leaves some out. This table has about 88,000 clones, roughly 87% appearing once. CDR3 length: 15 residues. V trimming: 10 bases; J trimming: 0 bases; junction bases outside the gene matches: 10. CDR1 MNHEY and CDR2 SVGAGI come from the germline V gene. This clone was seen a single time. Sequencing was carried out using peripheral blood. V and J are TRBV6-5 and TRBJ1-1; 8 bases line up with TRBD1. The TCR comes from a male donor with acute or convalescent COVID-19. CDR3 coding DNA: TGTGCCACCCGTGCGCTGACAGGGGTGAACACTGAAGCTTTCTTT. The encoded protein is CATRALTGVNTEAFF.